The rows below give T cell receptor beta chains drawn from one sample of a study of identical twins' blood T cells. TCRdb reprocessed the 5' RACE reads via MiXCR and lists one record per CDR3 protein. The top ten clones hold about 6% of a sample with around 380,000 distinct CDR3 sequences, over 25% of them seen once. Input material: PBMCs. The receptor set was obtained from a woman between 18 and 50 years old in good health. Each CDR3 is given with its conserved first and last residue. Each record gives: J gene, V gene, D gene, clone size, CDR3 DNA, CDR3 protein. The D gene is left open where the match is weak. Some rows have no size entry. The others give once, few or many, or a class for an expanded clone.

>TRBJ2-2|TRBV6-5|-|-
TGTGCCAGCAGTCAGGGGGGAGGTTACACCGAGGAGCTGTTTTTT
CASSQGGGYTEELFF
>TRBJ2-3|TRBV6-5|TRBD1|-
TGTGCCAGCAGGGACAGGGGGCTCACAGATACGCAGTATTTT
CASRDRGLTDTQYF
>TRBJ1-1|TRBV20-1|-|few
TGCAGTGCCCCCGTGCACACTGAAGCTTTCTTT
CSAPVHTEAFF
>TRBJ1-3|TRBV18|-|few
TGTGCCAGCTCCGACAGTAGCTCTGGAAACACCATATATTTT
CASSDSSSGNTIYF
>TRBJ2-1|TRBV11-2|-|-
TGTGCCAGCAGCTTAACCGACGTGACTGAGCAGTTCTTC
CASSLTDVTEQFF
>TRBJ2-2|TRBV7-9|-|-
TGTGCCAGCATCTATAGGTCGAACACCGGGGAGCTGTTTTTT
CASIYRSNTGELFF
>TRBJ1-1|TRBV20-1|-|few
TGCAGTGCTGTGACAGGGAACACTGAAGCTTTCTTT
CSAVTGNTEAFF
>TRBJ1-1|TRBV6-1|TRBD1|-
TGTGCCAGCACCCCAAGACAGGGAGAAGCTTTCTTT
CASTPRQGEAFF
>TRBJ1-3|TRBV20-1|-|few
TGCAGTGCTAGACAGGGAGTACTGGATGGAAACACCATATATTTT
CSARQGVLDGNTIYF
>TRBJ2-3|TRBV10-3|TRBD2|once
TGTGCCATCAGTGCTGGGACTAGCGGGAGGACTAGCACAGATACTCAGTATTTT
CAISAGTSGRTSTDTQYF
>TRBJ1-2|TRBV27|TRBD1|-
TGTGCCAGCAGTTTAGGGACAGGGGAGGTTTATGGCTACACCTTC
CASSLGTGEVYGYTF
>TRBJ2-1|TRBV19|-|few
TGTGCCAGTAGTATCCGGGGGTCTGGCTACAATGAGCAGTTCTTC
CASSIRGSGYNEQFF
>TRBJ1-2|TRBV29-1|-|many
TGCAGCGTTGTAGGGATCTATGGCTACACCTTC
CSVVGIYGYTF
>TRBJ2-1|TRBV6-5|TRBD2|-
TGTGCCAGCAGTTACAAGTTTAGCGGGGGGGTTGATGAGCAGTTCTTC
CASSYKFSGGVDEQFF
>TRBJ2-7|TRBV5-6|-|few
TGTGCCAGCAGCATTCCGACGGTCGAGCAGTACTTC
CASSIPTVEQYF
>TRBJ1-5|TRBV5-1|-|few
TGCGCCAGCAGCTTGACAGGGTACAGCAATCAGCCCCAGCATTTT
CASSLTGYSNQPQHF
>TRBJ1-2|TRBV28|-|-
TGTGCCAGCAGCTCATGGGGGGGCCGCTACACCTTC
CASSSWGGRYTF
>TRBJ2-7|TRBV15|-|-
TGTGCCACCAGCAGAGAAGGGTTAGCGGACAACTACGAGCAGTACTTC
CATSREGLADNYEQYF
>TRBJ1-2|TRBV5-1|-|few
TGCGCCAGCAGCTTGTTAGTTGGCGGTCAGGGGCCGTCTGGCTATGGCTACACCTTC
CASSLLVGGQGPSGYGYTF
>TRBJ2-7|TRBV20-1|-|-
TGCAGTGCTAGAGTGAGAGGGGACTCCGAGCAGTACTTC
CSARVRGDSEQYF
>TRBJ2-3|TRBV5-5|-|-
TGTGCCACGCATTGGGGGGTCACAGATACGCAGTATTTT
CATHWGVTDTQYF
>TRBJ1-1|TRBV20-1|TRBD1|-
TGCAGTGCTCCCGGGACAGTTGAAGCTTTCTTT
CSAPGTVEAFF
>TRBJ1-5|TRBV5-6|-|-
TGTGCCAGCAGCATTGCCGGGACGGGGAATCAGCCCCAGCATTTT
CASSIAGTGNQPQHF
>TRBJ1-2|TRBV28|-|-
TGTGCCTGCTACGTCGAGGGTGCGGGGGGAACTCGCGGCTACACCTTC
CACYVEGAGGTRGYTF
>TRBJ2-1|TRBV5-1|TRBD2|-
TGCGCCAGCAGCCAACTAGCGGGAGCTAGCAATGAGCAGTTCTTC
CASSQLAGASNEQFF
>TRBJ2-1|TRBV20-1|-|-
TGCAGTGCTACCCACCGGAACAATGAGCAGTTCTTC
CSATHRNNEQFF
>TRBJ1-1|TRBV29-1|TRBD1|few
TGCAGCGTCGCCCCCACGACAGGGTTCTCAGTTATTAAGACTGAAGCTTTCTTT
CSVAPTTGFSVIKTEAFF
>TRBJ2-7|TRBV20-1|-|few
TGCAGTGCTAGAGTAGGGGGTCACTCCTACGAGCAGTACTTC
CSARVGGHSYEQYF
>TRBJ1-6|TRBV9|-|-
TGTGCCAGCAGCGTAGGGGTCACTGCTAATTCACCCCTCCACTTT
CASSVGVTANSPLHF
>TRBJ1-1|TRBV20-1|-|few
TGCAGTGCTAGAGCACCAGAAGCTTTCTTT
CSARAPEAFF
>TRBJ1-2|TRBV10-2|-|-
TGCGCCACCTCTACCACCGGGACTCCTACGTTCTATGGCTACACCTTC
CATSTTGTPTFYGYTF
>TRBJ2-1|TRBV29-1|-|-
TGCAGCGTTCACGCCGTTAATCACAATGAGCAGTTCTTC
CSVHAVNHNEQFF
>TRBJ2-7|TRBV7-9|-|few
TGTGCCAGCCGTGGGATTAACTACGAGCAGTACTTC
CASRGINYEQYF
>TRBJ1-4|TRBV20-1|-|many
TGCAGTGCTAGAACCCCCAGGGAGGGACCTGAAAAACTGTTTTTT
CSARTPREGPEKLFF
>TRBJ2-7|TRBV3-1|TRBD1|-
TGTGCCAGCAGCCGGGGGACAGGTATCCACGAGCAGTACTTC
CASSRGTGIHEQYF
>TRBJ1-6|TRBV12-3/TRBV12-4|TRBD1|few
TGTGCCAGCAGTTTTCTGGGACAGATCTATTCACCCCTCCACTTT
CASSFLGQIYSPLHF
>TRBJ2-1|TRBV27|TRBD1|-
TGTGCCAGCAGTTTATCGTCGCCCGACAGGGGGAATGAGCAGTTCTTC
CASSLSSPDRGNEQFF
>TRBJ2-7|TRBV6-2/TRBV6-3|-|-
TGTGCCAGCTGGGGACACGGGACCTACGAGCAGTACTTC
CASWGHGTYEQYF
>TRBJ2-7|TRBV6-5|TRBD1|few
TGTGCCAGCACCAGACCCGGGGACAGGGGGTCCTACGAGCAGTACTTC
CASTRPGDRGSYEQYF